Listed here are 7 T cell receptor beta chains from one sample, sequenced in a study of blood T cell repertoires in COVID-19 (dated by TCRdb to 2020 to 2021). Receptors were amplified or captured by the immunoSEQ multiplex PCR assay. TCRdb obtained this table from immuneACCESS and retained in-frame rearrangements with V and J assigned. These tables miss some clones; where compared with another copy, unresolved V genes account for less than half of the shortfall, and the remainder is unexplained. The sample records around 220,000 clones, 65% to 85% of which are singletons. The ten largest clones add up to approximately 6.5% of the sample. The sample was PBMCs or T cells enriched from blood (not recorded which). Source of these receptors: a woman aged 40 to 50 who had recovered from COVID-19.

The gene calls are TRBV6-5 and TRBJ2-3; 8 nucleotides align to TRBD1. CDR1 is MNHEY, CDR2 SVGAGI, per germline. Losses at the gene ends were 8 bases for V and 5 bases for J; bases not matched to a gene: 9. The CDR3 sequence is 14 residues long. CDR3 protein: CASVHQGAVDTQYF. The CDR3 bases are TGTGCCAGCGTTCATCAGGGGGCTGTAGATACGCAGTATTTT.

This chain joins TRBV3-1 (or the pseudogene TRBV3-2) and TRBJ1-1; D is uncertain. The CDR3 length is 16 residues. The germline V gene has CDR1 LGHDT and CDR2 YNNKEL (reference sequence). V lost 0 bases, J lost 1 base, and 12 bases lay in between. The DNA of the CDR3 is TGTGCCAGCAGCCAAGATAAAACAGATAGGAACACTGAAGCTTTCTTT. The encoded protein is CASSQDKTDRNTEAFF.

The rearrangement links TRBV5-1 to TRBJ2-1; TRBD2 matches 7 bases. Losses at the gene ends were 2 bases for V and 3 bases for J; bases not matched to a gene: 5. The germline CDR1 and CDR2 sequences are SGHRS and YFSETQ. The CDR3 runs 15 residues. The CDR3 sequence: CASSFLAENYNEQFF. The CDR3 coding sequence is TGCGCCAGCAGCTTCCTAGCGGAGAACTACAATGAGCAGTTCTTC.

V usage is TRBV6-5 and J usage is TRBJ2-1, with 12 bases matching TRBD2. This CDR3 comprises 15 residues. Germline V CDR1 and CDR2: MNHEY, SVGAGI. V lost 6 bases and J lost 4; bases outside the gene matches: 4. This chain's CDR3 is CASSPGLAGYNEQFF. Written as DNA, the CDR3 is TGTGCCAGCAGCCCAGGACTAGCGGGATACAATGAGCAGTTCTTC.

Details on this clone: The sample carries other DNA sequences with the same CDR3. The chain combines TRBV28 with TRBJ2-5; 8 nucleotides agree with TRBD2. This CDR3 has 13 amino acids. The germline gives CDR1 MDHEN, CDR2 SYDVKM. V lost 5 bases, J lost 5 bases, and 4 bases stayed unmatched. CDR3 protein: CASSPGGAETQYF. For the CDR3, the DNA is TGTGCCAGCAGTCCGGGAGGGGCGGAGACCCAGTACTTC.

With respect to this clone: The junction departs from germline at one end; a sequencing error may be responsible. The chain joins TRBV18 to TRBJ1-1; D is ambiguous. Per germline, CDR1 KGHSH and CDR2 LQKENI. The CDR3 runs 15 residues. This chain's CDR3 is CTSSPLALEDTEAFF. In nucleotides, the CDR3 is TGTACCAGCTCACCATTGGCTCTGGAGGACACTGAAGCTTTCTTT.

A single count supports this clone. The chain recombines TRBV2 with TRBJ1-1; 7 nucleotides align to TRBD1. The CDR3 length is 14 residues. The germline CDR1 and CDR2 sequences are SNHLY and FYNNEI. The V gene end was trimmed by 2 bases and the J gene end by 1 base; junction bases not matched to a gene: 1. This chain's CDR3 is CASSEHRGNTEAFF. In DNA form, the CDR3 reads TGTGCCAGCAGTGAACACAGGGGGAACACTGAAGCTTTCTTT.